Listed here are 24 T cell receptor beta chains from one sample, sequenced in a study of OX40 agonist ivuxolimab in advanced cancers. Method: immunoSEQ multiplex PCR; TCRdb's copy keeps in-frame clones and lacks some. This sample carries about 48,000 clones, around nine tenths of them seen once, and the ten largest clones take approximately 6.3%. The specimen comprised CD4+ or CD8+ T cells sorted from blood, sampled in a trial of the OX40 agonist ivuxolimab. These receptors originate from an adult with an advanced solid tumor such as melanoma, head and neck, liver or kidney cancer.

This clone appeared once. The V and J genes are TRBV7-9 and TRBJ2-7, with TRBD1 matching 12 bases. CDR1 and CDR2 from the germline V gene are SEHNR and FQNEAQ (reference sequence). The CDR3 spans 14 residues. Trimming removed 4 bases from V and 4 bases from J; junction bases left unmatched: 2. The CDR3 loop reads CASSSGQGAYEQYV. The CDR3, as DNA: TGTGCCAGCAGCTCGGGACAGGGGGCGTACGAGCAGTACGTC.

This sequence joins TRBV11-2 and TRBJ1-2; D is unresolved. CDR3 length: 13 residues. The germline V gene has CDR1 SGHAT and CDR2 FQNNGV. Deletions cut 2 bases from V and 2 bases from J, with 6 bases between. The DNA of the CDR3 is TGTGCCAGCAGCTTAACCGAAAACTATGGCTACACCTTC. It encodes CASSLTENYGYTF.

The V gene is TRBV28, the J gene TRBJ2-1; 8 bases are a match to TRBD2. CDR1 is MDHEN and CDR2 is SYDVKM in the germline V gene. The CDR3 is 15 amino acids. With 7 bases clipped from V and 3 bases from J, the junction kept 8 bases outside the gene matches. The CDR3 here is CASIAPGLDYNEQFF. The DNA of the CDR3 is TGTGCCAGCATCGCCCCGGGACTAGACTACAATGAGCAGTTCTTC. Looking up the rest from reference TRBV28 and TRBJ2-1 gives the full variable domain: DVKVTQSSRYLVKRTGEKVFLECVQDMDHENMFWYRQDPGLGLRLIYFSYDVKMKEKGDIPEGYSVSREKKERFSLILESASTNQTSMYLCASIAPGLDYNEQFFGPGTRLTVL.

The chain carries TRBV7-8 and TRBJ1-2; D may be TRBD1 (6 bases). The germline V gene has CDR1 SGHVS and CDR2 FQNEAQ. The CDR3 sequence is 16 residues long. V was pared by 2 bases and J by 0 bases, with 13 bases between. The CDR3 coding sequence is TGTGCCAGCAGCTTACCCGCCAAGGGGGCTAACTATGGCTACACCTTC. It is translated as CASSLPAKGANYGYTF.

This clone was found once. The V and J genes are TRBV4-1 and TRBJ2-1, with 8 bases matching TRBD2. CDR3 size: 12 residues. Germline V gene data show CDR1 as MGHRA and CDR2 as YSYEKL. The V segment lost 3 bases and the J segment 9 bases; nucleotides outside the gene matches: 1. DNA for the CDR3: TGCGCCAGCAGCCAGCTAGCGGGTGAGCAGTTCTTC. This gives the protein CASSQLAGEQFF.

The gene calls are TRBV4-2 and TRBJ2-3, with a possible D match to TRBD1 (5 bases). The CDR3 covers 14 residues. V lost 0 bases and J lost 3, with 7 bases in between. Germline assignment: CDR1 LGHNA and CDR2 YNFKEQ. The CDR3 DNA sequence: TGTGCCAGCAGCCAAGAGCAGGGAACAGATACGCAGTATTTT. Encoded protein: CASSQEQGTDTQYF.

The chain couples TRBV2 to TRBJ1-1; no reliable D call. Germline V gives CDR1 SNHLY, CDR2 FYNNEI. V was cut by 3 bases and J by 1 base, with 15 bases left in between. CDR3 size: 16 residues. The CDR3 nucleotides are TGTGCCAGCAGTGATCGGGGAGCCTCGCCGAACACTGAAGCTTTCTTT. As protein: CASSDRGASPNTEAFF.

The genes are TRBV19 and TRBJ1-4; D is uncertain. The CDR3 contains 16 residues. The V and J ends lost 5 bases and 2 bases respectively, with 15 bases between them. Germline V gene sequence: CDR1 LNHDA, CDR2 SQIVND (reference sequence). This CDR3 is CASSAPPGRTNEKLFF. The CDR3, as DNA: TGTGCCAGTAGTGCCCCTCCGGGCAGGACTAATGAAAAACTGTTTTTT.

This rearrangement joins TRBV19 to TRBJ1-5; 10 bases map to TRBD1. The CDR3 runs 16 residues. J lost 5 bases, V lost 3 bases, and 7 bases had no gene match. Germline V CDR1 and CDR2: LNHDA, SQIVND (reference sequence). The CDR3 bases are TGTGCCAGTAGTATGGGGGACAGGGGCCAACATCAGCCCCAGCATTTT. Translated, it gives CASSMGDRGQHQPQHF.

The chain carries TRBV6-5 and TRBJ1-1; perhaps TRBD1 as D (5 bases). The V gene lost 6 bases and the J gene lost 2 bases, with 13 bases spanning the gap. The CDR3 is 14 residues long. CDR1 and CDR2 (germline): MNHEY, SVGAGI. The CDR3 sequence: CASSLYTGNTEAFF. CDR3 nucleotides: TGTGCCAGCAGCCTATATACAGGAAACACTGAAGCTTTCTTT.

Comments on this clone: The same CDR3 is also encoded by other DNA sequences in this sample. Here the CDR3 DNA reads TGTGCCAGCAGCGTAGGAGCGTTGAACACTGAAGCTTTCTTT. Translated: CASSVGALNTEAFF. The chain recombines TRBV9 with TRBJ1-1; D remains unclear. This CDR3 is 14 amino acids long. Germline V gene data show CDR1 as SGDLS and CDR2 as YYNGEE. The V end was cut by 0 bases, the J end by 0 bases, with 6 bases between.

J is TRBJ2-7 and V is TRBV30; D gene uncertain. Trimming took off 8 bases at V and 7 bases at J, with 15 bases between the two ends. CDR1 is GTSNPN and CDR2 is SVGIG in the germline V gene (reference sequence). CDR3 length equals 11 residues. The CDR3 region is CAGAEGGEQYF. The CDR3 bases are TGTGCCGGCGCGGAAGGTGGGGAGCAGTACTTC.

The rearrangement uses TRBV27 and TRBJ2-1; 13 bases are a match to TRBD2. The CDR3 is made up of 14 amino acids. The V segment lost 6 bases and the J segment 9 bases; nucleotides outside the gene matches: 5. CDR1 is MNHEY and CDR2 is SMNVEV in the germline V gene (reference sequence). The CDR3 nucleotides read TGTGCCAGCAGAACGGGACTAGCGGGGTTTGAGCAGTTCTTC. It translates to CASRTGLAGFEQFF.

The chain couples TRBV4-1 to TRBJ2-7; the D gene is possibly TRBD1 (6 bases). V dropped 1 base and J dropped 4 bases, with 11 bases sitting between them. CDR3 length: 14 residues. Germline V lookup: CDR1 MGHRA, CDR2 YSYEKL. The CDR3 sequence: CASSQGDTSYEQYF. The CDR3 nucleotides are TGCGCCAGCAGCCAAGGGGACACCAGTTACGAGCAGTACTTC.

CDR3 coding DNA: TGTGCCAGCAGCTTGGATTGGCGGATCCGAGCGGCTAGCACAGATACGCAGTATTTT. Translation gives CASSLDWRIRAASTDTQYF. The chain recombines TRBV5-6 with TRBJ2-3, with a weak D call TRBD2 (5 bases). CDR3 length: 19 residues. CDR1 SGHDT and CDR2 YYEEEE come from the germline V gene. V was trimmed by 0 bases and J by 0 bases, leaving 20 bases between them.

The chain employs TRBV7-8 and TRBJ2-1; possibly TRBD1 for D (6 bases). CDR1 is SGHVS, CDR2 FQNEAQ, per germline. V gave up 2 bases and J gave up 6 bases, with 20 bases separating them. The length of the CDR3 is 17 residues. DNA for the CDR3: TGTGCCAGCAGCTTACCGGCTGTTGGGGGCGCAGGCAATGAGCAGTTCTTC. Amino acids: CASSLPAVGGAGNEQFF.

The chain employs TRBV7-8 and TRBJ2-7, with D maybe TRBD2 (6 bases). Germline CDR1 is SGHVS and CDR2 is FQNEAQ. Trimming pared 3 bases from V and 2 bases from J, leaving 14 bases between. This CDR3 spans 15 amino acids. The DNA for the CDR3 is TGTGCCAGCAGCTTCTGGCGGGGCTCCCCCTACGAGCAGTACGTC. This codes for CASSFWRGSPYEQYV.

The chain carries TRBV15 and TRBJ2-1; either TRBD1 or TRBD2 may fit D (5 bases each). The CDR3 is 13 residues long. V was cut by 5 bases and J by 3 bases, with 8 bases left in between. Germline V lookup: CDR1 LNHNV, CDR2 YYDKDF (reference sequence). In nucleotides, the CDR3 is TGTGCCACCAGCGGGACGCTCTACAATGAGCAGTTCTTC. Protein: CATSGTLYNEQFF.

A word on this clone: One junction end does not reproduce the germline sequence, and a read error may be involved. The V and J genes are TRBV11-2 and TRBJ2-1; 10 nucleotides agree with TRBD1. CDR3 length equals 14 residues. The germline V gene encodes CDR1 SGHAT and CDR2 FQNNGV. This CDR3 is CASSSLTPGQGSVF. The CDR3 DNA follows: TGTGCCAGCAGCTCATTAACGCCGGGACAGGGGTCGGTCTTC.

The sample holds a few counts of this clone. This chain links TRBV30 with TRBJ1-2; 9 positions match TRBD1. Germline lookup yields CDR1 GTSNPN and CDR2 SVGIG (reference sequence). This CDR3 spans 15 amino acids. Trimming cost V 3 bases and J 8 bases; bases outside gene matches: 13. The CDR3 DNA reads TGTGCCTGGAGGGACAGGGGCTGGCCGCGGCCAGGCTACACCTTC. Translation: CAWRDRGWPRPGYTF.

The chain employs TRBV21-1 and TRBJ2-3; the table calls TRBD2, which could not be checked here. TRBV21-1 is deemed a pseudogene. The length of the CDR3 is 16 residues. The CDR3 is CASSKRSGGKSDTQYF. In DNA form, the CDR3 reads TGTGCCAGCAGCAAACGGAGCGGGGGAAAGTCAGATACGCAGTATTTT.

The CDR3 region is CATSRDRRAGNTIYF. CDR3 DNA: TGTGCCACCAGCAGAGATCGAAGGGCTGGAAACACCATATATTTT. The genes are TRBV15 and TRBJ1-3; D unresolved. Trimming removed 0 bases from V and 2 bases from J, with 8 bases in between. The CDR3 sequence is 15 residues long. Germline V CDR1 and CDR2: LNHNV, YYDKDF (reference sequence).

The J gene is TRBJ2-1, the V gene TRBV27, with 14 bases aligning to TRBD2. J was trimmed by 9 bases and V by 6 bases; bases with no gene match: 7. CDR1 and CDR2 (germline): MNHEY, SMNVEV (reference sequence). This CDR3 contains 15 residues. The CDR3 nucleotides read TGTGCCAGCAGGCAAGGACTAGCGGGGGGTCTTGAGCAGTTCTTC. Translated, it gives CASRQGLAGGLEQFF.

This clone was observed once. For the CDR3, the DNA is TGTGCCAGCAGTACGGGTTCGGGACCTGAGCAGTTCTTC. Protein: CASSTGSGPEQFF. The genes are TRBV2 and TRBJ2-1, with D perhaps given as TRBD1 or TRBD2 (5 bases each). Germline loops: CDR1 SNHLY, CDR2 FYNNEI. This CDR3 comprises 13 residues. V lost 5 bases, J lost 9 bases, and 14 bases lay in between.